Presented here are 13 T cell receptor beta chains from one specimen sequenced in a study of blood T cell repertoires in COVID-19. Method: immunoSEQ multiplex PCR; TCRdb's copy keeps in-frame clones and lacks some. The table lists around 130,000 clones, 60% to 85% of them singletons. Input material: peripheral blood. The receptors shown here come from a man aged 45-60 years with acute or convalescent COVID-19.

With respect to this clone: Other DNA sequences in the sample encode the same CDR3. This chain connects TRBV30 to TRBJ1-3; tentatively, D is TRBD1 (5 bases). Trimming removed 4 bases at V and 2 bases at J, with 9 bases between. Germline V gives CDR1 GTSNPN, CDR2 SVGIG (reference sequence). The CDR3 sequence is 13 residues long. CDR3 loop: CAWTRGTGNTIYF. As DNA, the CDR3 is TGTGCCTGGACAAGGGGAACTGGAAACACCATATATTTT.

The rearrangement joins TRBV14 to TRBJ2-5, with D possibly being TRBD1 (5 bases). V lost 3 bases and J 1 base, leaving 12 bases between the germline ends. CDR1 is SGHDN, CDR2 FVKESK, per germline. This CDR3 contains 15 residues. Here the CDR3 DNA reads TGTGCCAGCAGCCATAGGCGACAGTCCCAAGAGACCCAGTACTTC. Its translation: CASSHRRQSQETQYF.

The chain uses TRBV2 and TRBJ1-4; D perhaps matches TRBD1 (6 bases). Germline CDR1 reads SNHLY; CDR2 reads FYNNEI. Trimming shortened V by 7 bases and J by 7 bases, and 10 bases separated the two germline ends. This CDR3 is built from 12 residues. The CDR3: CASNRDTEKLFF. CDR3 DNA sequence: TGTGCCAGCAACCGGGACACTGAAAAACTGTTTTTT.

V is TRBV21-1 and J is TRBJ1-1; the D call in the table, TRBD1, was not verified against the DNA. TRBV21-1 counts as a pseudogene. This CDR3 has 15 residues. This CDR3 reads CASSKRGQGGTEAFF. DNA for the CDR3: TGTGCCAGCAGCAAAAGGGGACAGGGTGGCACTGAAGCTTTCTTT.

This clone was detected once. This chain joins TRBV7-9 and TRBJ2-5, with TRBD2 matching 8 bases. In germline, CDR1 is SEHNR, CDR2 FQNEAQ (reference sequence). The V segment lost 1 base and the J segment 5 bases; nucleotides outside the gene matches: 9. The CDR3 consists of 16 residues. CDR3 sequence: CASSLGASGGAETQYF. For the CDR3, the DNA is TGTGCCAGCAGCTTAGGAGCCAGCGGGGGTGCCGAGACCCAGTACTTC.

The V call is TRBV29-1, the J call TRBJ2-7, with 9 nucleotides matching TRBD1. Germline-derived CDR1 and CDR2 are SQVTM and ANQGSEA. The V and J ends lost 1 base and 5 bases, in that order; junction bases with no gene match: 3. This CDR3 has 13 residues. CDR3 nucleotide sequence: TGCAGCGTTGAAGGGGGGACAGGGAACGAGCAGTACTTC. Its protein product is CSVEGGTGNEQYF.

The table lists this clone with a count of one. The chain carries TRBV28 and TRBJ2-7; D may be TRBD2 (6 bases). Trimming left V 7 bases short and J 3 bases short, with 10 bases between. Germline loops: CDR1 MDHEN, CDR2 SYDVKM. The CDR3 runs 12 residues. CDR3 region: CASTQGLYEQYF. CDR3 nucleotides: TGTGCCAGCACCCAGGGACTCTACGAGCAGTACTTC.

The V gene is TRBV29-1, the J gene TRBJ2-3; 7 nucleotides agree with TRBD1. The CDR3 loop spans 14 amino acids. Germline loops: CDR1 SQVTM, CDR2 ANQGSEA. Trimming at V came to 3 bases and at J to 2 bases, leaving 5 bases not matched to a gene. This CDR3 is CSVETGKLTDTQYF. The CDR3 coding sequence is TGCAGCGTTGAGACAGGGAAACTCACAGATACGCAGTATTTT.

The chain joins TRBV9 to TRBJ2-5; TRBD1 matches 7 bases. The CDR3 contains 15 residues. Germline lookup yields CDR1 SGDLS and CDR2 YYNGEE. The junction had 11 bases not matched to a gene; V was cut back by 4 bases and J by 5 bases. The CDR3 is CASSTRTGNGETQYF. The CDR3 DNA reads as TGTGCCAGCAGCACCCGGACAGGAAACGGGGAGACCCAGTACTTC.

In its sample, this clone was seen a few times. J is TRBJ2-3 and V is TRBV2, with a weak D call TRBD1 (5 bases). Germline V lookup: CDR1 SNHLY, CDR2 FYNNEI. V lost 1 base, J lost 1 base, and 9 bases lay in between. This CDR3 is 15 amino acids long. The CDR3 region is CASSEVTVGTDTQYF. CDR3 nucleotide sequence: TGTGCCAGCAGTGAAGTGACAGTGGGCACAGATACGCAGTATTTT.

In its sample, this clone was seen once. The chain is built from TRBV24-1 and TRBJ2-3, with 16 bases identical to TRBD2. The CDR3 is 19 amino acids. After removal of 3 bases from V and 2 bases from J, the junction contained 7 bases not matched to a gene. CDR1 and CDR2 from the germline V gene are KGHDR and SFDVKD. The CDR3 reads CATSDPGTSGGAFTDTQYF. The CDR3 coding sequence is TGTGCCACCAGTGATCCGGGGACTAGCGGGGGGGCCTTCACAGATACGCAGTATTTT.

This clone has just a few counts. The CDR3 protein is CASVRDLAGGFSTDTQYF. The CDR3 DNA is TGTGCCAGCGTTCGGGACTTAGCGGGGGGGTTTAGCACAGATACGCAGTATTTT. J is TRBJ2-3 and V is TRBV2; 11 nucleotides match TRBD2. Germline V gene lookup returns CDR1 SNHLY and CDR2 FYNNEI. The CDR3 is 18 residues long. V gave up 8 bases and J gave up 0 bases; unmatched junction bases: 13.

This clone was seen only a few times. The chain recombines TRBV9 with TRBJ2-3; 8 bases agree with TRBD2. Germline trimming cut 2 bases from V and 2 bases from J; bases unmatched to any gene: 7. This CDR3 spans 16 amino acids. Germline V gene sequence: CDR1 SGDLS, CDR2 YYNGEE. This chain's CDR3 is CASSVRSSGFTDTQYF. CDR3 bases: TGTGCCAGCAGCGTTAGGTCTAGCGGGTTCACAGATACGCAGTATTTT.